These 28 T cell receptor beta chains were sequenced from one sample in a study of T cells in women clearing cervical HPV infection. Generated by immunoSEQ multiplex PCR, the TCRdb table keeps only in-frame clones and is missing some. Its table records approximately 18,000 clones. The material sequenced was blood buffy coat. The receptors here all came from a woman aged 18-70 years with a cervical HPV16 infection that either progressed to CIN3+ or cleared (not recorded which).

Of note for this clone: The read ends 3 residues shy of where the CDR3 ends; the end is completed using the germline J gene. V and J are TRBV5-6 and TRBJ1-3; 8 bases match TRBD1. This CDR3 is 15 amino acids long. The germline CDR1 and CDR2 sequences are SGHDT and YYEEEE. With 4 bases clipped from V and 4 bases from J, the junction kept 7 bases outside the gene matches. CDR3 DNA (partial): TGTGCCAGCAGCGCTGGACAGGGTACAGGAAACACC. Its translation: CASSAGQGTGNT. The CDR3 in full is CASSAGQGTGNTIYF.

As concerns this clone: The CDR3 end is not reached by the read, which stops 3 residues before it; the germline J gene fills it in. The chain uses TRBV19 and TRBJ1-2; D remains ambiguous. The CDR3 is made up of 11 amino acids. Germline lookup yields CDR1 LNHDA and CDR2 SQIVND (reference sequence). Trimming left V 5 bases short and J 5 bases short, with 6 bases between. CDR3 DNA, as far as it was read: TGTGCCAGTAGTGGCGGTTATGGC. Protein product: CASSGGYG. The whole CDR3 reads CASSGGYGYTF.

This clone is medium-sized (0.01 to 0.1%) by frequency. The CDR3 end is not reached by the read, which stops 3 residues before it; the germline J gene fills it in. V is TRBV19 and J is TRBJ2-3, with D possibly matching TRBD2 (6 bases). Trimming shortened V by 7 bases and J by 1 base, and 12 bases separated the two germline ends. Germline CDR1 is LNHDA and CDR2 is SQIVND (reference sequence). This CDR3 spans 14 amino acids. CDR3 sequence: CASNEGGGTDTQYF. CDR3 DNA, as far as it was read: TGTGCCAGTAATGAAGGCGGGGGCACAGATACG.

About this clone itself: The read finishes 3 residues shy of the CDR3 end, and the germline J gene is used to complete it. The J gene is TRBJ1-1, the V gene TRBV6-2 or TRBV6-3, with a tentative D call TRBD1 (5 bases). From germline, CDR1 is MNHEY and CDR2 SVGEGT. V was pared by 10 bases and J by 3 bases, with 21 bases between. The CDR3 is made up of 15 amino acids. CDR3 DNA, as far as it was read: TGTGCCACCTTTAACCCCGACAGAAAACACACTGAA. Its protein product is CATFNPDRKHTE. In full, the CDR3 is CATFNPDRKHTEAFF.

Remarks on this clone: The CDR3 end is not reached by the read, which stops 3 residues before it; the germline J gene fills it in. V usage is TRBV30 and J usage is TRBJ2-3, with D tentatively TRBD1 (6 bases). Germline assignment: CDR1 GTSNPN and CDR2 SVGIG (reference sequence). This CDR3 comprises 15 residues. With 2 bases removed from V and 4 bases from J, the gap between germline ends came to 16 bases. The CDR3 spells CAWSREQTGPDTQYF. The sequenced part of the CDR3 DNA is TGTGCCTGGAGTCGCGAACAAACAGGGCCAGATACG.

About this clone itself: The missing CDR3 end, 3 residues past where the read stops, is filled in from the germline J gene. The V and J genes are TRBV12-3 or TRBV12-4 and TRBJ1-2, with TRBD1 identical over 8 bases. The CDR3 totals 13 residues. J gave up 7 bases and V 6 bases, and 7 bases lay outside the gene matches. CDR3 region: CASRGQARGGYTF. CDR3 DNA (partial): TGTGCCAGCAGGGGACAGGCGCGGGGTGGC.

The CDR3 spells CASSTGPGELFF. Incomplete CDR3 DNA: TGTGCCAGCAGCACGGGTCCCGGGGAG. This chain uses TRBV7-6 with TRBJ2-2; D is uncertain. The CDR3 end is not reached by the read, which stops 3 residues before it; the germline J gene fills it in. The CDR3 sequence is 12 residues long. Germline values: CDR1 SGHVS, CDR2 FNYEAQ. V lost 5 bases and J 6 bases, leaving 7 bases between the germline ends.

Remarks on this clone: The CDR3 extends 3 residues past the end of the read, so its final part is completed from the germline J gene. The chain employs TRBV7-3 and TRBJ1-1; 9 bases map to TRBD1. The CDR3 extends over 14 amino acids. V was pared by 5 bases and J by 6 bases, with 7 bases of the junction left unmatched. Germline values: CDR1 SGHTA, CDR2 FQGTGA. The CDR3 loop reads CASSLGTGRSEAFF. Partial CDR3 DNA: TGTGCCAGCAGCCTTGGGACAGGGCGATCTGAA.

As to this clone: Read sequence stops 3 residues before the CDR3 end, and the germline J gene provides the missing end. The V gene is TRBV20-1, the J gene TRBJ2-5; unclear D gene. The CDR3 runs 15 residues. Germline CDR1 and CDR2: DFQATT and SNEGSKA (reference sequence). Trimming shortened V by 5 bases and J by 3 bases, and 19 bases separated the two germline ends. CDR3 bases read: TGCAGTGCTCCCCCCGACCCCTTGGCGGAAGAGACC. Translated: CSAPPDPLAEET. The whole CDR3 protein reads CSAPPDPLAEETQYF.

As for this clone: Read sequence stops 3 residues before the CDR3 end, and the germline J gene provides the missing end. This chain connects TRBV30 to TRBJ1-6; D gene ambiguous. The V end lost 5 bases, the J end lost 9 bases, and 20 bases lay between the germline ends. Germline V lookup: CDR1 GTSNPN, CDR2 SVGIG (reference sequence). This CDR3 region has 15 residues. The CDR3 loop reads CAWADSTKGGSPLHF. Incomplete CDR3 DNA: TGTGCCTGGGCGGACTCGACCAAGGGCGGTTCACCC.

As to this clone: The DNA ends 3 residues before the CDR3 does, and the rest of the CDR3 is filled in from the germline J gene. The rearrangement uses TRBV2 and TRBJ1-1; D is undetermined. CDR1 is SNHLY, CDR2 FYNNEI, per germline. V was cut by 4 bases and J by 6 bases, with 15 bases left in between. The CDR3 runs 14 residues. The part of the CDR3 DNA that was read is TGTGCCAGCAGTGGTCGAGGGTCCGGATCTGAA. As protein: CASSGRGSGSE. The entire CDR3 protein reads CASSGRGSGSEAFF.

The covered CDR3 bases are TGTGCCAGCACCCCGCCCCGCGCGGAAACCATTAACTATGGC. This gives the protein CASTPPRAETINYG. In full, the CDR3 reads CASTPPRAETINYGYTF. The chain couples TRBV2 to TRBJ1-2; D uncertain. The CDR3 end falls 3 residues outside the read, so it is completed with the germline J gene. Germline-derived CDR1 and CDR2 are SNHLY and FYNNEI. The CDR3 runs 17 residues. The V gene lost 7 bases and the J gene lost 1 base, with 22 bases spanning the gap.

With regard to this clone: The read ends 3 residues shy of where the CDR3 ends; the end is completed using the germline J gene. The chain employs TRBV7-9 and TRBJ2-2; tentatively, D is TRBD2 (6 bases). Looked up from germline, CDR1 is SEHNR and CDR2 is FQNEAQ (reference sequence). This CDR3 has 15 residues. Trimming took 5 bases from V and 5 from J, leaving 15 bases between them. The CDR3 spells CASSPQGLGTGELFF. CDR3 bases read: TGTGCCAGCAGCCCTCAGGGACTGGGTACCGGGGAG.

CDR3 DNA (partial): TGTGCCAGCAGTTTATCTTTCCGGGTCGGAAATAACTATGGC. Protein: CASSLSFRVGNNYG. The entire CDR3 protein is CASSLSFRVGNNYGYTF. The chain recombines TRBV27 with TRBJ1-2; D gene uncertain. The read terminates 3 residues ahead of where the CDR3 ends, so the germline J gene completes it. Germline V gene lookup returns CDR1 MNHEY and CDR2 SMNVEV (reference sequence). V lost 0 bases and J 1 base, leaving 15 bases between the germline ends. This CDR3 has 17 amino acids.

Turning to this clone: Read sequence stops 3 residues before the CDR3 end, and the germline J gene provides the missing end. The chain carries TRBV20-1 and TRBJ2-2; D possibly uses TRBD1 or TRBD2 (5 bases each). The germline gives CDR1 DFQATT, CDR2 SNEGSKA (reference sequence). The V end lost 6 bases, the J end lost 2 bases, and 19 bases lay between the germline ends. The CDR3 totals 16 residues. The CDR3 sequence: CSAERGAQVNTGELFF. The CDR3 DNA, read in part, is TGCAGTGCCGAAAGAGGGGCCCAGGTCAACACCGGGGAG.

Comments on this clone: The missing CDR3 end, 3 residues past where the read stops, is filled in from the germline J gene. The chain uses TRBV19 and TRBJ2-2, with D possibly matching TRBD2 (6 bases). The CDR3 loop spans 13 amino acids. V shed 3 bases and J shed 7 bases, with 9 bases lying between them. CDR1 and CDR2 (germline): LNHDA, SQIVND (reference sequence). The sequenced part of the CDR3 DNA is TGTGCCAGTAGTATGGGACTCCGCGGGGAG. This gives the protein CASSMGLRGE. In full, the CDR3 is CASSMGLRGELFF.

Regarding this clone: Read coverage stops 3 residues before the CDR3 terminus; the germline J gene supplies the remainder. The chain combines TRBV27 with TRBJ1-6; no definite D call. The V end lost 6 bases, the J end lost 7 bases, and 16 bases lay between the germline ends. The CDR3 sequence is 15 residues long. Germline-derived CDR1 and CDR2 are MNHEY and SMNVEV (reference sequence). The sequenced CDR3 bases are TGTGCCAGCAGCCCTCCCGGAGTACTAAATTCACCC. Its translation is CASSPPGVLNSP. The full CDR3 sequence reads CASSPPGVLNSPLHF.

About this clone itself: Sequencing ends 3 residues short of the CDR3 end; the germline J gene provides the rest. This chain joins TRBV5-1 and TRBJ2-1; 8 nucleotides line up with TRBD2. Per germline, CDR1 SGHRS and CDR2 YFSETQ. CDR3 size: 18 residues. J was trimmed by 7 bases and V by 0 bases; bases with no gene match: 15. CDR3 loop: CASSLARQSGGGLNEQFF. The CDR3 DNA, read in part, is TGCGCCAGCAGCTTGGCCCGTCAGAGCGGGGGCGGTTTAAATGAG.

For this clone: The CDR3 end is not reached by the read, which stops 3 residues before it; the germline J gene fills it in. The rearrangement links TRBV20-1 to TRBJ1-3, with D possibly being TRBD1 (6 bases). Per the germline V gene, CDR1 is DFQATT and CDR2 is SNEGSKA (reference sequence). Trimming took 1 base from V and 0 from J, leaving 13 bases between them. The CDR3 sequence is 16 residues long. CDR3 bases read: TGCAGTGCTAGAGGAGGGGGTTCCAGCTCTGGAAACACC. Residues: CSARGGGSSSGNT. The whole CDR3 protein is CSARGGGSSSGNTIYF.

With respect to this clone: The read terminates 3 residues ahead of where the CDR3 ends, so the germline J gene completes it. The chain is built from TRBV5-1 and TRBJ1-1; D call uncertain. Germline CDR1 SGHRS, CDR2 YFSETQ. The CDR3 contains 15 residues. The ends were cut back, 0 bases at V and 5 bases at J, with 14 bases in the middle. CDR3 loop: CASSLGTIRGTEAFF. Incomplete CDR3 DNA: TGCGCCAGCAGCTTGGGCACGATCCGCGGGACTGAA.

CDR3 bases read: TGTGCCAGCAGCGGCGGGAGCTACCAAGAGACC. Protein sequence: CASSGGSYQET. The full CDR3 protein reads CASSGGSYQETQYF. The rearrangement joins TRBV5-4 to TRBJ2-5; TRBD2 matches 7 bases. The CDR3 end is not reached by the read, which stops 3 residues before it; the germline J gene fills it in. The CDR3 is 14 amino acids. The J segment lost 0 bases and the V segment lost 4 bases, leaving 3 bases of the junction unmatched. Germline V gives CDR1 SGHNT, CDR2 YYREEE (reference sequence). The full variable domain, completed using reference TRBV5-4 and TRBJ2-5, is ETGVTQSPTHLIKTRGQQVTLRCSSQSGHNTVSWYQQALGQGPQFIFQYYREEENGRGNFPPRFSGLQFPNYSSELNVNALELDDSALYLCASSGGSYQETQYFGPGTRLLVL.

The sequenced part of the CDR3 DNA is TGTGCCAGCAGCACAGAAAAA. Amino acids: CASSTEK. The whole CDR3 reads CASSTEKLFF. This sequence joins TRBV2 and TRBJ1-4; no definite D call. The read ends 3 residues before the CDR3 terminus; that terminus is restored from the germline J gene. Trimming pared 6 bases from V and 8 bases from J, leaving 4 bases between. Germline assignment: CDR1 SNHLY and CDR2 FYNNEI. This CDR3 is built from 10 residues. Together with reference TRBV2 and TRBJ1-4, the CDR3 gives the full variable domain: EPEVTQTPSHQVTQMGQEVILRCVPISNHLYFYWYRQILGQKVEFLVSFYNNEISEKSEIFDDQFSVERPDGSNFTLKIRSTKLEDSAMYFCASSTEKLFFGSGTQLSVL.

Turning to this clone: The read finishes 3 residues shy of the CDR3 end, and the germline J gene is used to complete it. This sequence joins TRBV4-1 and TRBJ2-1; 10 bases are a match to TRBD2. The CDR3 runs 16 residues. The J segment lost 5 bases and the V segment lost 1 base, leaving 5 bases of the junction unmatched. Germline V gene lookup returns CDR1 MGHRA and CDR2 YSYEKL. The sequenced CDR3 bases are TGCGCCAGCAGCCAAGCTAGCGGGGGAACCGACAATGAG. As protein: CASSQASGGTDNE. The entire CDR3 sequence reads CASSQASGGTDNEQFF.

With respect to this clone: The read is 3 residues too short to cover the CDR3 end, so that end is filled in from the germline J gene. The chain employs TRBV2 and TRBJ1-5, with D unclear. The CDR3 is 13 amino acids. Germline-derived CDR1 and CDR2 are SNHLY and FYNNEI. The V and J ends lost 6 bases and 5 bases respectively, with 11 bases between them. The sequenced part of the CDR3 DNA is TGTGCCAGCAGAGACGGGTCGGATCAGCCC. Amino acid sequence: CASRDGSDQP. The full CDR3 protein reads CASRDGSDQPQHF.

A note on this clone: Sequencing ends 3 residues short of the CDR3 end; the germline J gene provides the rest. The chain is built from TRBV5-1 and TRBJ2-7, with 7 nucleotides matching TRBD1. Germline CDR1 and CDR2: SGHRS and YFSETQ. The CDR3 is 15 amino acids. The trim removed 4 bases at V and 3 bases at J, leaving 10 bases unmatched. Here the CDR3 reads CASSPKDRNYYEQYF. The DNA read from the CDR3 is TGCGCCAGCAGCCCCAAGGACAGGAATTACTACGAG.

This clone is called medium-sized based on its frequency. The read ends 3 residues before the CDR3 terminus; that terminus is restored from the germline J gene. The chain employs TRBV29-1 and TRBJ2-5; TRBD1 aligns across 7 bases. J was trimmed by 5 bases and V by 3 bases; bases with no gene match: 9. The CDR3 covers 14 residues. Germline CDR1 SQVTM, CDR2 ANQGSEA. The CDR3 sequence is CSVEIDRVGETQYF. The part of the CDR3 DNA that was read is TGCAGCGTTGAGATCGACAGGGTGGGGGAGACC.

Comments on this clone: The read finishes 3 residues shy of the CDR3 end, and the germline J gene is used to complete it. The rearrangement joins TRBV7-9 to TRBJ1-5; D gene unclear. The CDR3 spans 15 residues. Trimming shortened V by 1 base and J by 0 bases, and 7 bases separated the two germline ends. CDR1 and CDR2 from the germline V gene are SEHNR and FQNEAQ (reference sequence). CDR3 bases read: TGTGCCAGCAGCTTAGGTGGGCATAGCAATCAGCCC. Translated, it gives CASSLGGHSNQP. The whole CDR3 is CASSLGGHSNQPQHF.

A remark on this clone: The sequenced fragment ends 3 residues before the CDR3 boundary, so the rest is inferred from the germline J gene. The chain links TRBV5-1 to TRBJ2-5; 7 bases agree with TRBD2. The CDR3 is made up of 16 amino acids. The ends lost 2 bases at V and 2 bases at J; junction bases unmatched: 9. Germline CDR1 reads SGHRS; CDR2 reads YFSETQ. The sequenced CDR3 bases are TGCGCCAGCAGCTTTATACGCGGGGGAACTCAAGAGACC. Translated: CASSFIRGGTQET. The whole CDR3 is CASSFIRGGTQETQYF.